This entry lists 22 T cell receptor beta chains sequenced from one sample in a study of T-cell reconstitution after alpha-beta-depleted transplantation in children. This sample's TCRbeta library carried unique molecular identifier barcodes. TCRdb re-analysed the PCR reads in MiXCR, keeping a single row per CDR3 protein. The sample yields 450,000 to 600,000 distinct CDR3 sequences, approximately 16% seen once. The sample here was PBMCs from the stem cell graft donor, taken from the stem cell graft. All receptors come from a human donor who donated a stem cell graft to a child with acute lymphoblastic leukemia.

This clonotype has more than one count but fewer than ten. The chain couples TRBV7-9 to TRBJ2-1, with D perhaps TRBD2 (7 bases). Per the germline V gene, CDR1 is SEHNR and CDR2 is FQNEAQ (reference sequence). Trimming pared 11 bases from V and 8 bases from J, leaving 19 bases between. The CDR3 contains 13 residues. Here the CDR3 DNA reads TGTGCCTACCCCGGGGGGCCAGGCGATGAGCAGTTCTTC. It specifies CAYPGGPGDEQFF.

This chain connects TRBV15 to TRBJ2-1; D uncertain. V was trimmed by 4 bases and J by 8 bases, leaving 18 bases between them. The CDR3 runs 15 residues. Per the germline V gene, CDR1 is LNHNV and CDR2 is YYDKDF (reference sequence). CDR3 nucleotides: TGTGCCACCAGCAACCCAACCGTGGGGTTCGATGAGCAGTTCTTC. Encoded protein: CATSNPTVGFDEQFF. The full variable domain, in which reference TRBV15 and TRBJ2-1 provide the parts outside the CDR3, is DAMVIQNPRYQVTQFGKPVTLSCSQTLNHNVMYWYQQKSSQAPKLLFHYYDKDFNNEADTPDNFQSRRPNTSFCFLDIRSPGLGDTAMYLCATSNPTVGFDEQFFGPGTRLTVL.

This rearrangement joins TRBV18 to TRBJ2-1; 9 nucleotides line up with TRBD2. From germline, CDR1 is KGHSH and CDR2 LQKENI. V lost 1 base and J lost 5; bases outside the gene matches: 9. This CDR3 has 17 residues. The CDR3 DNA follows: TGTGCCAGCTCACCACGAGGTAGCGGGAGTCTCAACAATGAGCAGTTCTTC. It yields the protein CASSPRGSGSLNNEQFF.

The sample holds a few counts of this clonotype. The CDR3 region is CASGGVEGYNEQFF. The DNA for the CDR3 is TGCGCCAGCGGGGGGGTCGAGGGCTACAATGAGCAGTTCTTC. V gene TRBV5-1 combines with J gene TRBJ2-1, with 7 bases that match TRBD2. V shed 7 bases, J shed 3 bases, and the junction held 7 bases outside the gene matches. The CDR3 has 14 amino acids. Germline loops: CDR1 SGHRS, CDR2 YFSETQ. Supplemented by reference TRBV5-1 and TRBJ2-1, the full variable domain reads KAGVTQTPRYLIKTRGQQVTLSCSPISGHRSVSWYQQTPGQGLQFLFEYFSETQRNKGNFPGRFSGRQFSNSRSEMNVSTLELGDSALYLCASGGVEGYNEQFFGPGTRLTVL.

This clonotype has only one observation. The genes are TRBV6-4 and TRBJ2-7, with D perhaps matching TRBD1 (6 bases). The CDR3 is made up of 15 amino acids. Deletions cut 7 bases from V and 0 bases from J, with 16 bases between. Germline V gives CDR1 MRHNA, CDR2 SNTAGT. Here the CDR3 reads CASTDDRSYSYEQYF. CDR3 in DNA: TGTGCCAGCACCGACGACAGGAGCTACTCCTACGAGCAGTACTTC.

This sequence joins TRBV29-1 and TRBJ2-5; D is unresolved. The CDR3 spans 12 residues. Germline CDR1 and CDR2: SQVTM and ANQGSEA. With 0 bases removed from V and 7 bases from J, the gap between germline ends came to 9 bases. The CDR3 loop reads CSVEDHAATQYF. CDR3 nucleotides: TGCAGCGTTGAAGACCACGCTGCGACCCAGTACTTC.

The rearrangement joins TRBV6-4 to TRBJ1-6; possibly TRBD1 for D (5 bases). This CDR3 is 16 amino acids long. CDR1 and CDR2 from the germline V gene are MRHNA and SNTAGT. The V end was cut by 4 bases, the J end by 6 bases, with 16 bases between. As DNA, the CDR3 is TGTGCCAGCAGTGGCCTCTTGAGACAGCCTAATTCACCCCTCCACTTT. It encodes CASSGLLRQPNSPLHF.

This clonotype has only a few counts. The chain couples TRBV12-3 or TRBV12-4 to TRBJ2-6, with D possibly being TRBD1 (5 bases). With 3 bases removed from V and 0 bases from J, the gap between germline ends came to 15 bases. CDR3 length: 18 residues. As DNA, the CDR3 is TGTGCCAGCAGTTTGGGGCTAGGCTCGGTCTCTGGGGCCAACGTCCTGACTTTC. As protein: CASSLGLGSVSGANVLTF.

V usage is TRBV18 and J usage is TRBJ1-2; D ambiguous. Germline V gene data show CDR1 as KGHSH and CDR2 as LQKENI. The CDR3 spans 16 residues. V gave up 0 bases and J gave up 8 bases, with 19 bases separating them. As DNA, the CDR3 is TGTGCCAGCTCACCACCACCCCTTATAGGGAGGTACGGCTACACCTTC. It yields the protein CASSPPPLIGRYGYTF.

In regard to this clonotype: At one of its ends the junction is not consistent with the germline gene, which may arise from a read error. The gene calls are TRBV7-6 and TRBJ2-1; TRBD1 agrees at 7 bases. This CDR3 is 13 amino acids long. The germline CDR1 and CDR2 sequences are SGHVS and FNYEAQ. In DNA form, the CDR3 reads TGTGCCAGCAGCTTAGCGCCAGGGGGTATCCCCCTCTTC. Its translation: CASSLAPGGIPLF.

V and J are TRBV2 and TRBJ2-4, with 8 bases that match TRBD2. V shed 8 bases and J 6 bases; nucleotides not matched to a gene: 3. CDR3 length: 12 residues. Germline lookup yields CDR1 SNHLY and CDR2 FYNNEI. The CDR3 nucleotides read TGTGCCAGCTTGCGGGAGGCAAACATTCAGTACTTC. It encodes CASLREANIQYF.

This chain connects TRBV20-1 to TRBJ2-5, with no clear D. The CDR3 consists of 15 residues. Germline V lookup: CDR1 DFQATT, CDR2 SNEGSKA (reference sequence). Trimming stripped 1 base from V and 1 base from J, with 13 bases between. CDR3 residues: CSARVKGMPQETQYF. The CDR3 DNA sequence: TGCAGTGCTAGAGTGAAGGGTATGCCCCAAGAGACCCAGTACTTC.

This chain links TRBV10-3 with TRBJ2-5; D could derive from TRBD1 or TRBD2 (5 bases each). Per the germline V gene, CDR1 is ENHRY and CDR2 is SYGVKD. V dropped 2 bases and J dropped 4 bases, with 17 bases sitting between them. The CDR3 has 16 amino acids. DNA of the CDR3: TGTGCCATCAGTGAGCCTAAGTCGAGGGACGCAGAGACCCAGTACTTC. Encoded protein: CAISEPKSRDAETQYF.

The rearrangement uses TRBV2 and TRBJ2-4; 9 bases fit TRBD1. Germline CDR1 reads SNHLY; CDR2 reads FYNNEI. V trimming: 3 bases; J trimming: 9 bases; junction bases outside the gene matches: 12. CDR3 length equals 16 residues. This CDR3 is CASSETRDRAGGIQYF. CDR3 DNA sequence: TGTGCCAGCAGTGAGACCCGGGACAGGGCCGGCGGCATTCAGTACTTC. The variable domain in full, completed from reference TRBV2 and TRBJ2-4, reads EPEVTQTPSHQVTQMGQEVILRCVPISNHLYFYWYRQILGQKVEFLVSFYNNEISEKSEIFDDQFSVERPDGSNFTLKIRSTKLEDSAMYFCASSETRDRAGGIQYFGAGTRLSVL.

The chain uses TRBV5-6 and TRBJ2-4; 9 positions agree with TRBD2. Trimming removed 1 base from V and 6 bases from J; junction bases left unmatched: 8. CDR1 is SGHDT, CDR2 YYEEEE, per germline. The CDR3 sequence is 16 residues long. The CDR3 sequence: CASSLRGGSGRNIQYF. The CDR3, as DNA: TGTGCCAGCAGCTTGCGTGGGGGTAGCGGGAGAAACATTCAGTACTTC.

The CDR3 sequence is CASRAGAGDYEQYF. The CDR3 bases are TGTGCCAGCAGGGCCGGGGCGGGAGACTACGAGCAGTACTTC. The chain carries TRBV12-3 or TRBV12-4 and TRBJ2-7, with 7 bases identical to TRBD2. The CDR3 runs to 14 residues. Trimming removed 6 bases from V and 3 bases from J; junction bases left unmatched: 8.

The V call is TRBV6-5, the J call TRBJ1-1, with a weak D call TRBD1 (5 bases). This CDR3 spans 14 amino acids. Trimming removed 0 bases from V and 7 bases from J, with 12 bases in between. Germline CDR1 reads MNHEY; CDR2 reads SVGAGI. The chain's CDR3 is CASSYSRGDLEAFF. CDR3 bases: TGTGCCAGCAGTTACTCGAGGGGAGACCTTGAAGCTTTCTTT.

There are a few counts of this clonotype. The rearrangement joins TRBV6-5 to TRBJ2-4; D is perhaps TRBD1 (6 bases). The CDR3 consists of 15 residues. V gave up 7 bases and J gave up 7 bases, with 20 bases separating them. Germline V lookup: CDR1 MNHEY, CDR2 SVGAGI. The CDR3 sequence: CASIRDVGARNIQYF. In DNA form, the CDR3 reads TGTGCCAGCATCAGGGACGTGGGGGCGCGCAACATTCAGTACTTC.

The V and J genes are TRBV20-1 and TRBJ2-7, with TRBD2 identical over 10 bases. The CDR3 is made up of 15 amino acids. With V trimmed by 6 bases and J by 0 bases, 8 bases remained unmatched. The germline V gene has CDR1 DFQATT and CDR2 SNEGSKA (reference sequence). CDR3 nucleotides: TGCAGTGCCTACTCACTAGCGGGGAGCTCCTACGAGCAGTACTTC. The encoded protein is CSAYSLAGSSYEQYF.

This clonotype has only a few counts. This rearrangement joins TRBV6-5 to TRBJ1-2; perhaps TRBD1 as D (5 bases). CDR1 is MNHEY and CDR2 is SVGAGI in the germline V gene. The CDR3 consists of 16 residues. Trimming took 6 bases from V and 1 from J, leaving 18 bases between them. This chain's CDR3 is CASSFSTPGFNYGYTF. Here the CDR3 DNA reads TGTGCCAGCAGCTTCTCCACGCCAGGGTTTAACTATGGCTACACCTTC.

This clonotype was counted between two and nine times. The chain is built from TRBV7-9 and TRBJ2-7; 11 bases are a match to TRBD2. The CDR3 has 16 residues. Germline-derived CDR1 and CDR2 are SEHNR and FQNEAQ (reference sequence). J gave up 4 bases and V 5 bases, and 10 bases lay outside the gene matches. The CDR3 region is CASSPATSGEVYEQYF. The CDR3 DNA reads as TGTGCCAGCAGCCCCGCGACTAGCGGGGAAGTTTACGAGCAGTACTTC.

V and J are TRBV20-1 and TRBJ1-1; a weak D match, TRBD1 (5 bases). Germline V gene data show CDR1 as DFQATT and CDR2 as SNEGSKA (reference sequence). The CDR3 has 13 amino acids. The ends were cut back, 3 bases at V and 3 bases at J, with 11 bases in the middle. The CDR3 sequence is CSARADSHTEAFF. CDR3 in DNA: TGCAGTGCTAGGGCAGACAGCCACACTGAAGCTTTCTTT.